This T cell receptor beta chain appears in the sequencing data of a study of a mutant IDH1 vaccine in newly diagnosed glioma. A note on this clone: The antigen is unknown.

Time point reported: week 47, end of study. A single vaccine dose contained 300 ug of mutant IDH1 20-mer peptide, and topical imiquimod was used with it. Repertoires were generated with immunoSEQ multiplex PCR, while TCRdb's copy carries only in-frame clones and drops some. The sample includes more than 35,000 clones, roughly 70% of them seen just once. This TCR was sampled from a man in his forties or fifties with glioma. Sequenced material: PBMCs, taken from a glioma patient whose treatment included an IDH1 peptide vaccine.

CDR3 amino acids: CASSGDRRGYEQYV. The CDR3 nucleotides read TGTGCCAGCAGTGGGGACAGAAGAGGCTACGAGCAGTACGTC. This rearrangement joins TRBV6-6 to TRBJ2-7; 7 bases are a match to TRBD1. The V gene's germline CDR1 is MNHNY and CDR2 SVGAGI (reference sequence). The CDR3 sequence is 14 residues long. Trimming cost V 5 bases and J 3 bases; bases outside gene matches: 7.